Below are 3 T cell receptor beta chains sequenced from a single sample in a study of beta chain features in type 1 diabetes. What was sequenced were expressed TCRB transcripts, since all of the isolated RNA had been reverse transcribed. Sequencing used immunoSEQ multiplex PCR; TCRdb keeps in-frame clones, though not all of them. The table lists roughly 400,000 clones, roughly 15% of them singletons. Sequencing used naive CD4+ T cells from blood. These receptor sequences come from a woman aged 18-30 years in good health.

This clone has more than one count but fewer than ten. The chain couples TRBV4-3 to TRBJ1-2; a weak D match, TRBD1 (5 bases). The V gene's germline CDR1 is LGHNA and CDR2 YSLEER. Trimming pared 3 bases from V and 2 bases from J, leaving 10 bases between. The CDR3 sequence is 14 residues long. This CDR3 is CASSQAAGNYGYTF. The CDR3 DNA reads as TGCGCCAGCAGCCAGGCGGCAGGGAACTATGGCTACACCTTC.

This clone has just a few counts. The chain uses TRBV25-1 and TRBJ1-2; 10 bases match TRBD1. The V gene end was trimmed by 6 bases and the J gene end by 7 bases; junction bases not matched to a gene: 5. The CDR3 totals 13 residues. CDR1 is MGHDK, CDR2 SYGVNS, per germline. CDR3 in amino acids: CASSPGQGTGYTF. The CDR3 nucleotides are TGTGCCAGCAGCCCGGGACAGGGGACTGGCTACACCTTC.

This clone was seen more than once but under ten times. V usage is TRBV9 and J usage is TRBJ2-5, with 9 positions matching TRBD2. The CDR3 extends over 15 amino acids. The V gene's germline CDR1 is SGDLS and CDR2 YYNGEE. V was pared by 3 bases and J by 5 bases, with 8 bases of the junction left unmatched. The CDR3 sequence is CASSGSSGRGETQYF. The CDR3, as DNA: TGTGCCAGCAGCGGGAGTAGCGGGAGAGGGGAGACCCAGTACTTC. Supplemented by reference TRBV9 and TRBJ2-5, the full variable domain reads DSGVTQTPKHLITATGQRVTLRCSPRSGDLSVYWYQQSLDQGLQFLIQYYNGEERAKGNILERFSAQQFPDLHSELNLSSLELGDSALYFCASSGSSGRGETQYFGPGTRLLVL.